This entry concerns a single TCR beta chain. The antigen is not known. These data come from a study of shared clonotypes between healthy human individuals. Study information: The donors, two women and a few men, were aged 18 to 49.

Germline assignment: CDR1 ENHRY and CDR2 SYGVKD. The CDR3 totals 12 residues. Trimming removed 6 bases from V and 2 bases from J, with 7 bases in between. Sorted-subset replicate PCR reactions were performed with 200 ng DNA, corresponding to tens of thousands of T cell genomes. Assay: immunoSEQ multiplex PCR; the TCRdb copy retains only in-frame clones and omits some. In the table there are 400,000 or so clones, about 96% of which are singletons. General observations from the study: Unshared clonotypes carried lower generation probabilities than those common to all four donors. Estimated richness was generally greater in naive than memory subsets.

The clonotype was recovered from a man aged 25-45 years in good health. This chain uses TRBV10-3 with TRBJ1-2; D may be TRBD1 (6 bases). The sample consisted of memory CD8+ T cells sorted from blood. This sample's subset: CD45RO+ cells pooled with CCR7-negative TemRA cells. The CDR3, as DNA: TGTGCCATCAGCAGGGGCAACTATGGCTACACCTTC. It yields the protein CAISRGNYGYTF.